A single sample is the source of the 30 T cell receptor beta chains below, sequenced in a study of human T cells and chemical hapten exposure. Before extraction, the whole blood was not fractionated, and total RNA was taken from it. Unique molecular identifiers were affixed to discrete cDNA molecules within the library. Using its own MiXCR run on the reads, TCRdb lists one record per CDR3 protein. The data hold around 120,000 distinct CDR3 sequences, with 8.5% to 9% observed a single time. Specimen: whole blood. Receptors originate from a human donor in good health. Some clones in this sample may be carry-over from other donors' samples.

This clonotype showed up many times. The rearrangement joins TRBV20-1 to TRBJ1-1; TRBD1 is a possible D gene (5 bases). Trimming stripped 6 bases from V and 1 base from J, with 9 bases between. The CDR3 has 12 residues. The germline V gene encodes CDR1 DFQATT and CDR2 SNEGSKA (reference sequence). CDR3 DNA sequence: TGCAGTGCCCCCGACAGGAACACTGAAGCTTTCTTT. Translated, it gives CSAPDRNTEAFF.

The genes are TRBV10-3 and TRBJ2-3, with D perhaps TRBD2 (6 bases). Trimming left V 6 bases short and J 9 bases short, with 16 bases between. The V gene's germline CDR1 is ENHRY and CDR2 SYGVKD. This CDR3 region has 13 residues. The DNA for the CDR3 is TGTGCCATCAGCGAGGCAGTGGGAGGAACGCAGTATTTT. It specifies CAISEAVGGTQYF.

This clonotype was counted at least ten times. An end of the junction does not agree with germline; a read error may underlie this. This chain uses TRBV20-1 with TRBJ1-6; D is unclear. This CDR3 region has 13 residues. In germline, CDR1 is DFQATT, CDR2 SNEGSKA (reference sequence). The CDR3 coding sequence is TGCAGTGCGAGAGGTGGCTTTAATTCACCCCTCCACTTT. Residues: CSARGGFNSPLHF.

There are a few counts of this clonotype. V and J are TRBV20-1 and TRBJ1-6; D is ambiguous. Looked up from germline, CDR1 is DFQATT and CDR2 is SNEGSKA (reference sequence). This CDR3 is built from 15 residues. V lost 0 bases and J lost 6, with 12 bases in between. This chain's CDR3 is CSARETGSFNSPLHF. CDR3 nucleotide sequence: TGCAGTGCTAGAGAAACCGGGAGTTTTAATTCACCCCTCCACTTT.

This clonotype came up a few times. The chain recombines TRBV5-1 with TRBJ2-7, with 10 bases aligning to TRBD1. With 4 bases clipped from V and 1 base from J, the junction kept 8 bases outside the gene matches. The CDR3 spans 16 residues. Germline CDR1 SGHRS, CDR2 YFSETQ. CDR3 amino acids: CASSPEGQGFSYEQYF. The CDR3 coding sequence is TGCGCCAGCAGCCCAGAGGGACAGGGGTTTTCCTACGAGCAGTACTTC.

This clonotype turned up a few times. This chain links TRBV27 with TRBJ2-7, with TRBD2 matching 7 bases. Trimming removed 6 bases from V and 3 bases from J; junction bases left unmatched: 11. CDR3 length: 15 amino acids. Germline-derived CDR1 and CDR2 are MNHEY and SMNVEV (reference sequence). The CDR3 coding sequence is TGTGCCAGCAGCCCGTCCGGGGAGGGTTTCTACGAGCAGTACTTC. Residues: CASSPSGEGFYEQYF.

This clonotype was found many times. This chain links TRBV2 with TRBJ1-4; D not certain. CDR3 length equals 14 residues. V dropped 3 bases and J dropped 5 bases, with 10 bases sitting between them. The germline V gene has CDR1 SNHLY and CDR2 FYNNEI. This chain's CDR3 is CASSDGRRNEKLFF. The DNA of the CDR3 is TGTGCCAGCAGTGATGGACGGCGCAATGAAAAACTGTTTTTT.

Details on this clonotype: A much larger clone lies one base from this, so it may be a read error. The chain couples TRBV7-2 to TRBJ1-4; 8 nucleotides align to TRBD1. CDR3 size: 17 residues. CDR1 SGHTA and CDR2 FQGNSA come from the germline V gene. CDR3 loop: CAGSLGGTGTTNEKLFF. As DNA, the CDR3 is TGTGCCGGCAGCTTAGGGGGGACAGGCACAACTAATGAAAAACTGTTTTTT.

This rearrangement joins TRBV20-1 to TRBJ1-5; TRBD1 aligns across 7 bases. After removal of 4 bases from V and 10 bases from J, the junction contained 7 bases not matched to a gene. The germline V gene encodes CDR1 DFQATT and CDR2 SNEGSKA (reference sequence). The CDR3 consists of 12 residues. CDR3 nucleotide sequence: TGCAGTGCTACCGACAGGGTCCACCCCCAGCATTTT. It encodes CSATDRVHPQHF.

This clonotype has a count of ten or more. This chain uses TRBV6-2 or TRBV6-3 with TRBJ1-1; D not resolved. The V gene lost 1 base and the J gene lost 5 bases, with 17 bases spanning the gap. Germline assignment: CDR1 MNHEY and CDR2 SVGEGT. The CDR3 covers 16 residues. The CDR3 region is CASSYWYMAVGTEAFF. CDR3 nucleotides: TGTGCCAGCAGTTACTGGTATATGGCCGTGGGGACTGAAGCTTTCTTT.

This clonotype came up a few times. The chain joins TRBV23-1 to TRBJ2-7; 10 bases are shared with TRBD1. TRBV23-1 is recorded as an ORF, its role being uncertain. Trimming removed 9 bases from V and 4 bases from J; junction bases left unmatched: 3. The CDR3 is made up of 12 amino acids. The CDR3 coding sequence is TGCGCCAGGGGACAGGGGACGTACGAGCAGTACTTC. It specifies CARGQGTYEQYF.

The rearrangement uses TRBV4-3 and TRBJ1-5; 7 bases fit TRBD1. The J segment lost 2 bases and the V segment lost 0 bases, leaving 7 bases of the junction unmatched. The CDR3 extends over 17 amino acids. Germline lookup yields CDR1 LGHNA and CDR2 YSLEER. The CDR3 DNA follows: TGCGCCAGCAGCCAAGATTTCTCCAGGGGGGGCAATCAGCCCCAGCATTTT. This encodes CASSQDFSRGGNQPQHF.

The rearrangement joins TRBV6-5 to TRBJ2-5; 15 bases are a match to TRBD2. The junction had 10 bases not matched to a gene; V was cut back by 5 bases and J by 6 bases. Per the germline V gene, CDR1 is MNHEY and CDR2 is SVGAGI. The CDR3 runs 17 residues. The CDR3 sequence is CASSNGLAGGLGKTQYF. The DNA of the CDR3 is TGTGCCAGCAGTAACGGACTAGCGGGAGGGCTCGGGAAGACCCAGTACTTC.

This clonotype was counted between two and nine times. This chain uses TRBV7-2 with TRBJ1-1; no clear D gene. This CDR3 has 11 amino acids. The germline V gene encodes CDR1 SGHTA and CDR2 FQGNSA. The ends were cut back, 5 bases at V and 11 bases at J, with 12 bases in the middle. The CDR3 DNA sequence: TGTGCCAGCAGCATACAGATCGTGGCTTTCTTT. As protein: CASSIQIVAFF.

The chain links TRBV5-1 to TRBJ2-3, with 10 bases that match TRBD1. From germline, CDR1 is SGHRS and CDR2 YFSETQ. V lost 3 bases, J lost 0 bases, and 7 bases stayed unmatched. This CDR3 contains 17 residues. The CDR3 region is CASSYGQGVSSTDTQYF. Here the CDR3 DNA reads TGCGCCAGCAGCTATGGACAGGGGGTATCTAGCACAGATACGCAGTATTTT.

This clonotype was counted at least ten times. The chain combines TRBV29-1 with TRBJ1-5, with 10 bases aligning to TRBD1. The junction had 2 bases not matched to a gene; V was cut back by 6 bases and J by 0 bases. CDR3 length: 14 amino acids. Germline V gives CDR1 SQVTM, CDR2 ANQGSEA. The CDR3 protein is CSVGTGDSNQPQHF. DNA for the CDR3: TGCAGCGTAGGGACAGGGGATAGCAATCAGCCCCAGCATTTT.

Written as DNA, the CDR3 is TGTGCCAGCAGCCAACAGGGGCGCTCCCCTGAAGCTTTCTTT. Amino acids: CASSQQGRSPEAFF. The chain links TRBV3-1 to TRBJ1-1; maybe TRBD1 (6 bases). Trimming took 2 bases from V and 6 from J, leaving 13 bases between them. Germline CDR1 is LGHDT and CDR2 is YNNKEL (reference sequence). The CDR3 is 14 amino acids. Combining the CDR3 with reference TRBV3-1 and TRBJ1-1 gives the whole variable domain DTAVSQTPKYLVTQMGNDKSIKCEQNLGHDTMYWYKQDSKKFLKIMFSYNNKELIINETVPNRFSPKSPDKAHLNLHINSLELGDSAVYFCASSQQGRSPEAFFGQGTRLTVV.

Only a few counts were recorded for this clonotype. The chain combines TRBV6-1 with TRBJ1-5, with unresolved D. V lost 6 bases to trimming and J lost 5 bases, with 17 bases between them. This CDR3 contains 15 residues. The germline CDR1 and CDR2 sequences are MNHNS and SASEGT. The CDR3 here is CASRKGRDGYQPQHF. The CDR3 DNA reads as TGTGCCAGCAGAAAAGGAAGAGATGGATATCAGCCCCAGCATTTT.

Ten or more counts support this clonotype. This sequence joins TRBV29-1 and TRBJ2-5; D tentatively fits TRBD1 or TRBD2 (5 bases each). The CDR3 totals 14 residues. Germline CDR1 reads SQVTM; CDR2 reads ANQGSEA. V lost 2 bases to trimming and J lost 4 bases, with 14 bases between them. The CDR3 DNA sequence: TGCAGCGTTGAAAAGGTGGGGGATGGAGAGACCCAGTACTTC. Residues: CSVEKVGDGETQYF.

CDR3 DNA: TGCGCCAGCAGTGGTGATCAAGAGACCCAGTACTTC. This gives the protein CASSGDQETQYF. The chain is built from TRBV5-1 and TRBJ2-5; D unclear. The germline gives CDR1 SGHRS, CDR2 YFSETQ. V was pared by 5 bases and J by 2 bases, with 7 bases between. The CDR3 loop spans 12 amino acids.

At least ten counts were recorded for this clonotype. V gene TRBV7-2 combines with J gene TRBJ1-2; D is unresolved. Germline loops: CDR1 SGHTA, CDR2 FQGNSA. The V end was cut by 1 base, the J end by 6 bases, with 15 bases between. The CDR3 spans 15 residues. The CDR3 DNA follows: TGTGCCAGCAGCTTAGGTCCGGGAATGGTGAATGGCTACACCTTC. This sequence encodes CASSLGPGMVNGYTF.

Ten or more counts support this clonotype. The chain links TRBV6-5 to TRBJ1-4; the D is unclear. Germline CDR1 MNHEY, CDR2 SVGAGI. The CDR3 has 12 amino acids. The ends were cut back, 4 bases at V and 7 bases at J, with 7 bases in the middle. CDR3: CASSSNSEKLFF. The DNA of the CDR3 is TGTGCCAGCAGTTCGAATAGTGAAAAACTGTTTTTT.

This clonotype has more than one count but fewer than ten. V usage is TRBV12-3 or TRBV12-4 and J usage is TRBJ2-1; 8 bases align to TRBD1. The CDR3 is 14 amino acids. V dropped 4 bases and J dropped 5; count of bases not matched to a gene: 4. The CDR3 is CASSSGQGHNEQFF. The CDR3 nucleotides read TGTGCCAGCAGTTCCGGACAGGGTCACAATGAGCAGTTCTTC.

This clonotype was detected a few times. This chain links TRBV6-2 or TRBV6-3 with TRBJ2-2; D is unclear. CDR1 MNHEY and CDR2 SVGEGT come from the germline V gene. V lost 2 bases and J 6 bases, leaving 10 bases between the germline ends. The CDR3 sequence is 14 residues long. The CDR3 nucleotides read TGTGCCAGCAGTTACGTAGGGCCTGCCGGGGAGCTGTTTTTT. As protein: CASSYVGPAGELFF.

This clonotype was observed a handful of times. J is TRBJ2-6 and V is TRBV19; D is uncertain. This CDR3 is built from 14 residues. V lost 9 bases and J lost 0, with 9 bases in between. Germline CDR1 and CDR2: LNHDA and SQIVND (reference sequence). The CDR3, as DNA: TGTGCCAGCCGGCCGTACTCTGGGGCCAACGTCCTGACTTTC. Its translation: CASRPYSGANVLTF.

This clonotype was seen at least ten times. This chain joins TRBV7-9 and TRBJ1-3, with D maybe TRBD1 (5 bases). This CDR3 has 16 residues. In germline, CDR1 is SEHNR, CDR2 FQNEAQ (reference sequence). Trimming left V 8 bases short and J 0 bases short, with 17 bases between. CDR3 sequence (DNA): TGTGCCAGCGGATTATTATCAGGGACCTCTGGAAACACCATATATTTT. Translated, it gives CASGLLSGTSGNTIYF.

This clonotype has ten or more counts. The rearrangement joins TRBV7-2 to TRBJ2-7; D gene ambiguous. Trimming shortened V by 3 bases and J by 1 base, and 13 bases separated the two germline ends. Looked up from germline, CDR1 is SGHTA and CDR2 is FQGNSA. CDR3 length equals 15 residues. CDR3 residues: CASSFLAERSYEQYF. For the CDR3, the DNA is TGTGCCAGCAGCTTTCTCGCGGAGAGATCCTACGAGCAGTACTTC.

This rearrangement joins TRBV27 to TRBJ2-1; 7 nucleotides line up with TRBD2. Per germline, CDR1 MNHEY and CDR2 SMNVEV (reference sequence). CDR3 size: 15 residues. The V segment lost 2 bases and the J segment 4 bases; nucleotides outside the gene matches: 5. The CDR3 sequence is CASSLQREGYNEQFF. The CDR3 DNA follows: TGTGCCAGCAGTTTACAGAGGGAGGGGTACAATGAGCAGTTCTTC.

This clonotype appeared many times. This chain connects TRBV4-1 to TRBJ2-5; TRBD2 matches at 12 bases. The CDR3 spans 18 residues. CDR1 MGHRA and CDR2 YSYEKL come from the germline V gene. The ends lost 0 bases at V and 2 bases at J; junction bases unmatched: 7. The CDR3 nucleotides are TGCGCCAGCAGCCAAGAAGGGGCTAGCGGGAGGGCTCAAGAGACCCAGTACTTC. Amino acids: CASSQEGASGRAQETQYF.

The chain links TRBV7-9 to TRBJ1-1; D uncertain. V lost 2 bases, J lost 6 bases, and 16 bases lay in between. Germline V gene lookup returns CDR1 SEHNR and CDR2 FQNEAQ (reference sequence). This CDR3 comprises 15 residues. The CDR3 reads CASSLQPLEFAEAFF. In DNA form, the CDR3 reads TGTGCCAGCAGCTTACAACCACTGGAGTTTGCTGAAGCTTTCTTT.